Sequencing of this T cell receptor beta chain was carried out in a study of blood T cell repertoires in COVID-19. The assay was immunoSEQ multiplex PCR, and TCRdb's table has in-frame clones only and misses some. The sample shows approximately 53,000 clones, 87% of them seen only once. Trimming left V 5 bases short and J 4 bases short, with 17 bases between. The CDR3 is 15 residues long. Germline V gene lookup returns CDR1 SEHNR and CDR2 FQNEAQ (reference sequence). The sequenced sample was peripheral blood. The chain uses TRBV7-9 and TRBJ1-2; D is perhaps TRBD1 (5 bases). This receptor was obtained from a woman aged 80 or over with COVID-19, enrolled during active disease. Written as DNA, the CDR3 is TGTGCCAGCAGCCTGGGGCAGCCACCCTCCTATGGCTACACCTTC. It codes for CASSLGQPPSYGYTF. Full variable domain (outside the CDR3, taken from reference TRBV7-9 and TRBJ1-2): DTGVSQNPRHKITKRGQNVTFRCDPISEHNRLYWYRQTLGQGPEFLTYFQNEAQLEKSRLLSDRFSAERPKGSFSTLEIQRTEQGDSAMYLCASSLGQPPSYGYTFGSGTRLTVV.